This T cell receptor (beta chain) was sequenced in a study of T cell responses to AZD1222 COVID-19 vaccine (dated by TCRdb to the early 2020s). With regard to the full study: A total of more than 230 trial participants underwent TCR sequencing, of whom approximately 200 had received two doses of AZD1222 and around 26 had received two doses of the MenACWY control vaccine. Trial participants were enrolled by age into 18-55, 56-69 and 70-plus year subgroups, with about 150, 28 and 57 TCR-sequenced participants respectively.

A note on this clone: Its specific antigen is unknown. Per-base quality was not reported, and no clone a single base away is much larger than it.

Sample time point, as interpreted from the label and publication: baseline before first vaccination. The label giving this sample's treatment or condition can be read as: meningococcal conjugate vaccine given as trial control. Samples from vaccinated people were obtained from the UK trials COV001 and COV002, which included a single-blind randomized controlled phase 2/3 trial of AZD1222 (ChAdOx1 nCoV-19) in healthy adults. Trial participant PBMC samples were collected at day 0 and day 28 after the second dose for TCRbeta chain sequencing. Relative to germline, V is 5 bases shorter and J is 6 bases shorter, with 16 bases between their ends. CDR1 and CDR2 are read off the germline V gene (reference sequence) as SEHNR and FQNEAQ. The CDR3 measures 15 amino acids from cysteine to phenylalanine. The retained sequence is limited to the CDR3, 45 bases, with the frame set at the first base. General findings and caveats noted by the study authors: Reportedly, close to half of the unique spike-specific TCRs recognized epitopes lying outside the regions that are mutated in the B.1.351 and B.1.1.7 variants. Spike-specific TCR breadth and depth rose significantly after two AZD1222 doses compared with day 0 and with MenACWY recipients. Conclusions about previously exposed vaccinees are limited, since just five or six AZD1222 recipients were seropositive for SARS-CoV-2 at baseline. The 56-69-year group was small, and its depth increase did not reach significance, likely because of low power. Vaccine-associated CD4 TCRs spanned the whole spike protein, with dominant responses in regions 160-218 and 743-854. Because no day 14 peak-response samples were available, the repertoires could be characterized only after the peak T cell response. Participants were mostly white British and included more females than males, and it was suggested by the authors that clonal diversity may have been underestimated.

The CDR3 regions of human TCRbeta chains were analyzed by immunosequencing. Under the source paper's analysis protocol: Repertoire TCRs were matched against a reference library of SARS-CoV-2-specific TCRs generated with the MIRA antigen-specificity platform. Breadth was defined as the fraction of unique TCRs that were SARS-CoV-2-associated, and depth was defined as the fraction of total T cells that were SARS-CoV-2-associated. Using the MIRA data, every spike-specific TCR was mapped to the spike region that the TCR reacted to and assigned to either a CD4 or a CD8 class. Log10-transformed breadth and depth values were compared by one-way ANOVA with Sidak's multiple comparisons tests. As stored in TCRdb, this immuneACCESS dataset retains in-frame rearrangements with V and J assigned. A fraction of the clones does not appear; measured against another copy, unresolved V genes explain less than half of the discrepancy, and the remainder lacks a known reason. V and J calls and clone size are given by that table; D and trimming were obtained from the DNA. The sample records roughly 70,000 clones, 79% of which are singletons. 20% to 30% of the sample lies in the top ten.

This chain is built from TRBV7-9 and TRBJ2-2; TRBD1 might be the D gene, on 5 matching bases. The input for sequencing was peripheral blood, taken on day 0 of MenACWY control vaccination. The source is an adult in good health. The nucleotide sequence is given as TGTGCCAGCAGCCCATTCAGGGCCTACGCCGGGGAGCTGTTTTTT. This sequence encodes CASSPFRAYAGELFF. Outside the CDR3, residues come from the reference TRBV7-9 and TRBJ2-2 proteins, so the full variable domain is: DTGVSQNPRHKITKRGQNVTFRCDPISEHNRLYWYRQTLGQGPEFLTYFQNEAQLEKSRLLSDRFSAERPKGSFSTLEIQRTEQGDSAMYLCASSPFRAYAGELFFGEGSRLTVL.